This T cell receptor (beta chain) stems from a study of shared clonotypes between healthy human individuals (dated by TCRdb to 2020 to 2021). Notes on the research overall: Two women and a few men aged 18 to 49 years were included in the cohort. Per donor, leukapheresis produced somewhere between about 0.85 and 10 billion PBMCs. For each donor, three plates each were used for CD4 naive and CD4 memory, two plates were used for CD8 naive, and one plate was used for CD8 memory. Different laboratories and diverse techniques were used to prepare libraries and sequence TCR repertoires, to increase sequencing depth and limit assay-specific biases. The study deeply sequenced blood TCR repertoires of five healthy adults to estimate repertoire size and the extent of clonotype sharing between individuals.

A remark on this clone: Its antigen is still unknown. Per-base quality was not reported, and no clone a single base away is much larger than it. Within the sample, other DNA sequences also encode this same CDR3.

Overall results and qualifications from the work: The genetic and exposure-history diversity represented was limited by the small number of donors. Naive subsets generally had larger estimated clonotype richness than memory subsets did. Roughly 5% of naive CD4, 3% to 4% of naive CD8, 2.3% of memory CD4, and about 0.4% of memory CD8 clonotypes were shared across a few donors. Pairwise subsampling led to the expectation that sequencing depth would affect the degree of clonotype sharing among donors. Sampling was limited to blood, and TCR repertoires in tissue likely differ from TCR repertoires in blood. Even with the large sequencing depth, rarefaction of the sorted-subset datasets indicated that sequencing was incomplete. Clonotypes shared by all four sorted-subset donors showed higher generation probabilities than non-shared clonotypes.

TCR CDR3 regions were amplified from genomic DNA by multiplex PCR using the deep immunoSEQ assay. Extracted genomic DNA from each cell subset was spread evenly across all wells of several immunoSEQ 96-well plates, with each plate serving as a replicate. Each replicate PCR for sorted subsets received 150 to 250 ng genomic DNA, equal to around 32,000 T cell genomes. Purified libraries were measured with a Qubit 3.0 fluorometer, size-checked on a Bioanalyzer 2100, and measured again with the KAPA Library Quantification kit. Every immunoSEQ 96-well plate was sequenced on a dedicated single-read 150-cycle Illumina NextSeq 550 flow cell. Regarding the original processing steps: The immunoSEQ output contained only junctional sequences without quality scores, so filtering could not match that applied to full-length reads. To assign V/J genes and CDR3, sequences were annotated using PyIR, a Python wrapper for IgBLAST v1.9, with IMGT germline references. Reads with weak V/J assignments (E-value above 1e-6), missing CDR3, stop codons, out-of-frame junctions, or ambiguous translated residues were removed. A V3J clonotype was defined by an identical inferred V gene, J gene, and CDR3 amino acid sequence. Percentage overlap between repertoires was calculated by dividing the number of shared unique clonotypes by the size of the smaller repertoire. Richness of each repertoire was evaluated using RTK rarefaction, the Chao1 estimator, and Recon v2.1 estimates of unobserved clonotypes. For all TCRbeta clonotypes obtained by the gDNA method from a few donors, generation probabilities were computed with OLGA. Not all clones reach the TCRdb copy of this immuneACCESS table, which keeps in-frame sequences only. Checked studies attribute under half of the gap to unresolved V genes and leave the rest unexplained. V, J and clone size are those of that table, while D and trimming were read from the DNA. This sample holds some 2.3 million clones; approximately 93% were observed only once. The biggest ten clones account for about 0.37% of the sample.

The donors were healthy, HIV-negative adults with no recently reported acute infections or vaccinations. All donors were Caucasian adults living in Nashville, Tennessee, USA. CD4+ T cells were enriched through magnetic negative selection, after which naive cells were positively selected on CD45RA and the remaining negative fraction served as the memory subset. After blood collection by leukapheresis, PBMCs were isolated using Ficoll-Histopaque density gradient centrifugation and then cryopreserved in the vapor phase of liquid nitrogen. Analytical flow cytometry was used to check the purity and quantity of every magnetically sorted T cell population. From each sorted fraction, genomic DNA was isolated and quantified by UV absorbance on a Nanodrop 2000c. The sequence was collected from a young man in good health. Some clones in this sample may be carry-over from other donors' samples. The sample consisted of naive CD4+ T cells from PBMCs. The intended sense of this specimen's cell subset or site label: CD45RA+ positively selected.

CDR3 region: CSGEGGGGYTF. In nucleotide form, the sequence is TGCAGCGGGGAGGGGGGCGGTGGCTACACCTTC. The rearrangement combines TRBV29-1 with TRBJ1-2, with TRBD1 perhaps the D gene, on 6 matching bases. CDR1 and CDR2 are drawn from the germline V gene: SQVTM, ANQGSEA. V is clipped by 7 bases and J by 7 bases, and the sequence between their germline boundaries is 13 bases long. The CDR3 spans 11 residues, from the cysteine through the phenylalanine. Only CDR3 DNA remains: 33 bases, in frame from the first base.